This T cell receptor (beta chain) was identified in a study of sequential checkpoint blockade in melanoma. The treatment was: randomized to nivolumab then ipilimumab (arm A) or the reverse (arm B). From thawed PBMCs, live CD3+CD8+ cells negative for CD19 and CD56 were sorted. Data came from immunoSEQ multiplex PCR; TCRdb stores just in-frame clones and leaves some out. Of about 40,000 clones listed, 84% are singletons. The CDR3 runs to 14 residues. V dropped 6 bases and J dropped 6; count of bases not matched to a gene: 8. Germline assignment: CDR1 LNHDA and CDR2 SQIVND (reference sequence). The TCR originated in a human donor with melanoma. Sequenced here: CD8+ T cells sorted from blood (inferred from file names), sampled from a patient given nivolumab and ipilimumab in sequence. The rearrangement joins TRBV19 to TRBJ2-1, with 7 positions matching TRBD1. The CDR3 region is CASSRQGRGNEQFF. CDR3 sequence (DNA): TGTGCCAGTAGCCGACAGGGTAGGGGCAATGAGCAGTTCTTC.